The 19 T cell receptor beta chains reported below all come from one sample, sequenced in a study of blood T cell repertoires in COVID-19. Assay: immunoSEQ multiplex PCR; the TCRdb copy retains only in-frame clones and omits some. The sample has around 300,000 clones, 83% seen once. Sequencing was carried out using peripheral blood. The origin of the receptors is a woman in her fifties or sixties who had recovered from COVID-19.

The count of this clone is one. The rearrangement joins TRBV3-1 (or the pseudogene TRBV3-2) to TRBJ2-3; 7 positions agree with TRBD2. CDR1 is LGHDT, CDR2 YNNKEL, per germline (reference sequence). The CDR3 loop spans 13 amino acids. J was trimmed by 0 bases and V by 8 bases; bases with no gene match: 2. The CDR3: CASWGGSTDTQYF. DNA for the CDR3: TGTGCCAGCTGGGGGGGGAGCACAGATACGCAGTATTTT.

This clone was recorded only once. The CDR3 DNA reads TGTGCCAGCAGGTCAGGCGGGGCGAACACCGGGGAGCTGTTTTTT. It yields the protein CASRSGGANTGELFF. This chain uses TRBV27 with TRBJ2-2; possibly TRBD2 for D (6 bases). Trimming shortened V by 6 bases and J by 0 bases, and 11 bases separated the two germline ends. CDR1 MNHEY and CDR2 SMNVEV come from the germline V gene (reference sequence). The CDR3 is made up of 15 amino acids.

The chain recombines TRBV12-5 with TRBJ1-2; D remains ambiguous. Germline CDR1 is LGHNT and CDR2 is FRNRAP. The V end lost 7 bases, the J end lost 6 bases, and 6 bases lay between the germline ends. The CDR3 length is 10 residues. The CDR3 region is CASEENGYTF. The CDR3 DNA reads as TGTGCTAGTGAAGAGAATGGCTACACCTTC. The whole variable domain, filled in from reference TRBV12-5 and TRBJ1-2, reads DARVTQTPRHKVTEMGQEVTMRCQPILGHNTVFWYRQTMMQGLELLAYFRNRAPLDDSGMPKDRFSAEMPDATLATLKIQPSEPRDSAVYFCASEENGYTFGSGTRLTVV.

The CDR3 coding sequence is TGTGCCACCAGGGAGTACGAGCAGTACTTC. It translates to CATREYEQYF. The chain uses TRBV24-1 and TRBJ2-7; unclear D gene. The V gene's germline CDR1 is KGHDR and CDR2 SFDVKD. V lost 7 bases to trimming and J lost 4 bases, with 4 bases between them. This CDR3 is built from 10 residues.

The chain links TRBV21-1 to TRBJ1-3; TRBD1 is the table's D call and was not checked against the DNA. TRBV21-1 is tagged as a pseudogene. The CDR3 sequence is 17 residues long. The CDR3 spells CASSKIAPGKSGNTIYF. CDR3 in DNA: TGTGCCAGCAGCAAAATCGCCCCAGGGAAATCTGGAAACACCATATATTTT.

The V and J genes are TRBV6-5 and TRBJ1-5; D is possibly TRBD1 (5 bases). V lost 5 bases to trimming and J lost 0 bases, with 8 bases between them. This CDR3 spans 14 amino acids. Per germline, CDR1 MNHEY and CDR2 SVGAGI. CDR3: CASSTQGSNQPQHF. The DNA of the CDR3 is TGTGCCAGCAGTACCCAGGGTAGCAATCAGCCCCAGCATTTT.

This chain links TRBV28 with TRBJ1-1; D unresolved. Germline loops: CDR1 MDHEN, CDR2 SYDVKM. This CDR3 spans 11 amino acids. Trimming took 4 bases from V and 8 from J, leaving 8 bases between them. The CDR3 DNA is TGTGCCAGCAGTTCGCCCAGGGAAGCTTTCTTT. Translating gives CASSSPREAFF.

This clone was seen at least ten times. The genes are TRBV11-2 and TRBJ2-1; 9 bases fit TRBD2. V gave up 1 base and J gave up 8 bases; unmatched junction bases: 6. This CDR3 region has 15 residues. Germline-derived CDR1 and CDR2 are SGHAT and FQNNGV. CDR3 residues: CASSLVSGRWDEQFF. The CDR3 DNA is TGTGCCAGCAGCTTAGTGAGCGGGAGGTGGGATGAGCAGTTCTTC. Full variable domain (missing parts from reference TRBV11-2 and TRBJ2-1): EAGVAQSPRYKIIEKRQSVAFWCNPISGHATLYWYQQILGQGPKLLIQFQNNGVVDDSQLPKDRFSAERLKGVDSTLKIQPAKLEDSAVYLCASSLVSGRWDEQFFGPGTRLTVL.

This chain connects TRBV11-1 to TRBJ1-1; D uncertain. Germline assignment: CDR1 SGHAT and CDR2 FQDESV (reference sequence). Trimming took off 0 bases at V and 3 bases at J, with 17 bases between the two ends. The CDR3 spans 17 residues. The CDR3 here is CASSLAGTWYSDTEAFF. CDR3 in DNA: TGTGCCAGCAGCTTAGCGGGCACTTGGTATTCGGACACTGAAGCTTTCTTT.

This clone appeared once. V and J are TRBV21-1 and TRBJ1-1; the table's D call of TRBD1 was not tested on the DNA. TRBV21-1 is classified as a pseudogene. The CDR3 is 14 residues long. Here the CDR3 reads CASSKAWTGVKAFF. The CDR3 DNA sequence: TGTGCCAGCAGCAAAGCGTGGACAGGAGTGAAAGCTTTCTTT.

This chain links TRBV7-3 with TRBJ2-7, with 11 positions matching TRBD2. Germline lookup yields CDR1 SGHTA and CDR2 FQGTGA. The CDR3 loop spans 16 amino acids. V dropped 4 bases and J dropped 4; count of bases not matched to a gene: 9. The CDR3 reads CASSSSGGLAVYEQYF. Written as DNA, the CDR3 is TGTGCCAGCAGCTCCTCTGGGGGACTAGCGGTATACGAGCAGTACTTC.

This clone was recorded only once. The rearrangement links TRBV6-5 to TRBJ1-1; TRBD1 matches at 8 bases. Trimming cost V 6 bases and J 3 bases; bases outside gene matches: 6. CDR3 length: 14 residues. Looked up from germline, CDR1 is MNHEY and CDR2 is SVGAGI. The CDR3 loop reads CASSLDRADTEAFF. The CDR3 nucleotides are TGTGCCAGCAGCCTGGACAGGGCGGACACTGAAGCTTTCTTT.

V is TRBV29-1 and J is TRBJ2-7, with TRBD2 as a possible D gene (6 bases). Germline V gene lookup returns CDR1 SQVTM and CDR2 ANQGSEA. Trimming removed 4 bases at V and 7 bases at J, with 11 bases between. The CDR3 sequence is 11 residues long. The CDR3 sequence: CSVGEGGEQYF. Here the CDR3 DNA reads TGCAGCGTTGGCGAAGGAGGGGAGCAGTACTTC.

V usage is TRBV5-1 and J usage is TRBJ2-1; D perhaps matches TRBD2 (5 bases). CDR1 and CDR2 (germline): SGHRS, YFSETQ. The CDR3 spans 14 residues. V was cut by 0 bases and J by 3 bases, with 7 bases left in between. The CDR3 DNA reads TGCGCCAGCAGCTTGGAGACTAACTACAATGAGCAGTTCTTC. Its translation is CASSLETNYNEQFF.

This sequence joins TRBV3-1 (or the pseudogene TRBV3-2) and TRBJ2-5; 14 bases line up with TRBD2. The CDR3 runs 17 residues. J was trimmed by 2 bases and V by 2 bases; bases with no gene match: 4. The V gene's germline CDR1 is LGHDT and CDR2 YNNKEL (reference sequence). CDR3: CASSQPTSGRGQETQYF. The CDR3 nucleotides read TGTGCCAGCAGCCAACCGACTAGCGGGAGGGGGCAAGAGACCCAGTACTTC.

This chain joins TRBV27 and TRBJ1-2, with TRBD1 matching over 8 bases. Germline CDR1 reads MNHEY; CDR2 reads SMNVEV (reference sequence). With V trimmed by 7 bases and J by 4 bases, 5 bases remained unmatched. This CDR3 comprises 13 residues. DNA for the CDR3: TGTGCCAGCAAAAAACAGGGGGTCTATGGCTACACCTTC. Translation gives CASKKQGVYGYTF.

The chain recombines TRBV29-1 with TRBJ2-3; unclear D gene. V gave up 3 bases and J gave up 1 base, with 11 bases separating them. The CDR3 totals 14 residues. Germline CDR1 is SQVTM and CDR2 is ANQGSEA. CDR3 sequence reads: CSVDPTPRTDTQYF. Written as DNA, the CDR3 is TGCAGCGTTGATCCGACTCCTCGCACAGATACGCAGTATTTT.

This sequence joins TRBV19 and TRBJ1-1; 8 nucleotides agree with TRBD1. Germline trimming cut 5 bases from V and 0 bases from J; bases unmatched to any gene: 5. CDR1 and CDR2 from the germline V gene are LNHDA and SQIVND (reference sequence). The CDR3 is 15 amino acids. CDR3 DNA sequence: TGTGCCAGTAGTGCCGCAGGGGGCCTGAACACTGAAGCTTTCTTT. Its translation: CASSAAGGLNTEAFF.

The chain links TRBV6-2 or TRBV6-3 to TRBJ1-6; D remains unclear. The CDR3 contains 16 residues. Germline lookup yields CDR1 MNHEY and CDR2 SVGEGT. V lost 6 bases to trimming and J lost 7 bases, with 19 bases between them. CDR3 region: CASSNGGWRSNSPLHF. CDR3 coding DNA: TGTGCCAGCAGCAACGGAGGCTGGCGGTCGAATTCACCCCTCCACTTT.